The 3 T cell receptor beta chains below were found in one sample sequenced in a study of blood T cell repertoires in COVID-19. The method was immunoSEQ multiplex PCR; TCRdb's version includes in-frame clones alone and lacks a portion of them. The sample includes 40,000 or so clones, roughly 74% seen only once; the top ten take roughly a tenth. Sequenced sample: peripheral blood. Receptor source: a man between 70 and 80 years old with COVID-19, enrolled during active disease.

This chain links TRBV24-1 with TRBJ2-2; D is possibly TRBD1 (5 bases). Germline assignment: CDR1 KGHDR and CDR2 SFDVKD. CDR3 length: 17 amino acids. The V and J ends lost 4 bases and 1 base respectively, with 15 bases between them. CDR3 residues: CATSDWTRQGNTGELFF. CDR3 nucleotides: TGTGCCACCAGTGACTGGACAAGGCAGGGGAACACCGGGGAGCTGTTTTTT.

This rearrangement joins TRBV25-1 to TRBJ1-6; maybe TRBD1 (5 bases). The CDR3 is 15 amino acids. V was clipped by 2 bases and J by 9 bases, with 14 bases between them. Germline lookup yields CDR1 MGHDK and CDR2 SYGVNS. The CDR3 region is CASSEGGGVGSPLHF. CDR3 nucleotides: TGTGCCAGCAGTGAAGGGGGAGGGGTTGGTTCACCCCTCCACTTT.

The chain joins TRBV11-2 to TRBJ1-2; no firm D call. Germline V gene sequence: CDR1 SGHAT, CDR2 FQNNGV. The V and J ends lost 1 base and 8 bases respectively, with 11 bases between them. The CDR3 sequence is 13 residues long. CDR3 sequence: CASSLVPIGGYTF. CDR3 in DNA: TGTGCCAGCAGCTTAGTCCCTATCGGGGGCTACACCTTC.